This TCR beta chain came from a study of blood T cell repertoires in COVID-19. Across the study: Donors in the United States, Italy and Spain gave samples during acute or convalescent COVID-19. Sources were T cells, B-cell-depleted T cells, or PBMCs; the material itself was cDNA or gDNA.

Authors' analysis steps: Estimation of nucleated cell counts was performed using reference gene primer amplification. This table comes from immunoSEQ multiplex PCR, and its TCRdb copy is limited to in-frame clones, with some not included. The DNA was the basis for D and trimming; V, J and clone size are from that table. Of around 52,000 clones listed, around 90% are singletons. Recruited during active infection, patients (from Seattle) were subsequently followed longitudinally. The V gene's germline CDR1 is MNHEY and CDR2 SVGAGI. CDR3 length: 16 residues. V was trimmed by 0 bases and J by 0 bases, leaving 11 bases between them.

Sequenced sample: peripheral blood. The TCR was taken from a woman of 80 years or more with COVID-19, enrolled during active disease. The chain carries TRBV6-5 and TRBJ1-1; D is ambiguous. CDR3 protein: CASSYSYSSMNTEAFF. The CDR3 DNA sequence: TGTGCCAGCAGTTACTCGTACAGCTCCATGAACACTGAAGCTTTCTTT.